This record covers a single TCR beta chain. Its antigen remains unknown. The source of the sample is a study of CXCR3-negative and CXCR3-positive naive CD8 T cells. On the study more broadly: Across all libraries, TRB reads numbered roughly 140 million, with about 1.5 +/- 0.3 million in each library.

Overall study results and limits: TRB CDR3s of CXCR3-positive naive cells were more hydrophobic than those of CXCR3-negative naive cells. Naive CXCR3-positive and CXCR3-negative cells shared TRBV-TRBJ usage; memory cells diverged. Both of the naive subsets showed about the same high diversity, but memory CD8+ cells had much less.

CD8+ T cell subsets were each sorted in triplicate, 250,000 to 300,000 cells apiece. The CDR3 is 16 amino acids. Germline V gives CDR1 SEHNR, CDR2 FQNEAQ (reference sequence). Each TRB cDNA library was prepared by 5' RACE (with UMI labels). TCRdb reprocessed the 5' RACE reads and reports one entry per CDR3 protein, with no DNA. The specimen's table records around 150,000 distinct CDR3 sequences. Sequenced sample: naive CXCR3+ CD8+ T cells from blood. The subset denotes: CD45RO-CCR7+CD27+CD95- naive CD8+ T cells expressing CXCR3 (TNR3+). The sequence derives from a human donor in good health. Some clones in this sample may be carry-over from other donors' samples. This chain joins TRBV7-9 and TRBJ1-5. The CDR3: CASSPYRQGEVQPQHF.